This record looks at one TCR beta chain sequence and its context. The sample originates from a study of PD-L1 blockade in urothelial cancer. Data came from immunoSEQ multiplex PCR; TCRdb stores just in-frame clones and leaves some out. Here the sample spans 40,000 to 55,000 clones, approximately 86% being singletons. Time point specified: pretreatment peripheral blood. Germline values: CDR1 SGDLS, CDR2 YYNGEE. Trimming shortened V by 4 bases and J by 5 bases, and 12 bases separated the two germline ends. The CDR3 totals 14 residues. The source of this sequence is a man in his 60s with urothelial cancer. This specimen consisted of PBMCs, obtained around atezolizumab (anti-PD-L1) treatment. The rearrangement links TRBV9 to TRBJ1-4, with D maybe TRBD1 (6 bases). CDR3 nucleotides: TGTGCCAGCAGCCCGACAGGACTGAATGAAAAACTGTTTTTT. Protein: CASSPTGLNEKLFF.